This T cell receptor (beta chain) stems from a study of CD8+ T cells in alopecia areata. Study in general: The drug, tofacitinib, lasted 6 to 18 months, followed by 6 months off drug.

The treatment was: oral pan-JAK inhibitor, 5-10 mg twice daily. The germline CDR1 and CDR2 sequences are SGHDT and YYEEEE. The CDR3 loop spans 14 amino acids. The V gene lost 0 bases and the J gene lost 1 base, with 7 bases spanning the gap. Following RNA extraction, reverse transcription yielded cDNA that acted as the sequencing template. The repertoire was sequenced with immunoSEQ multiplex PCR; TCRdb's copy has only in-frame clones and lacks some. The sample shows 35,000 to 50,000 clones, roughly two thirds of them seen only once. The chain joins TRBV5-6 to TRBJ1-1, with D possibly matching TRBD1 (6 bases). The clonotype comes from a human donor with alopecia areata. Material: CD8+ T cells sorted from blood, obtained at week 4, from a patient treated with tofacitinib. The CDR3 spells CASSLATGNTEAFF. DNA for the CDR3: TGTGCCAGCAGCTTGGCGACAGGGAACACTGAAGCTTTCTTT.